A selection of T cell receptor beta chains follows, all from one sample in a study of a mutant IDH1 vaccine in newly diagnosed glioma. The protocol was immunoSEQ multiplex PCR, while the TCRdb copy is restricted to in-frame clones and leaves out a portion. Of tens of thousands of clones listed, 60% to 85% are singletons. The specimen was PBMCs, collected from a glioma patient treated with radiotherapy, temozolomide or both. The receptors derive from a woman between 40 and 50 years old with glioma. The CDR3 runs from the conserved cysteine through the conserved F or W. D genes are given only for firm matches. Only part of the rows carry a size: once, few, many, or a class if the clone is expanded.

size: .
V: TRBV25-1
J: TRBJ2-7
D: .
DNA: TGTGCCAGCAGTGATGAGGATATTGGGGGTTCCCACGAGCAGTACTTC
CDR3: CASSDEDIGGSHEQYF

size: .
V: TRBV2
J: TRBJ1-1
D: .
DNA: TGTGCCAGCAGTGAATGGCCTGGACACACTGAAGCTTTCTTT
CDR3: CASSEWPGHTEAFF

size: .
V: TRBV6-6
J: TRBJ2-1
D: .
DNA: TGTGCCAGCAGTTACTCGGTAGGGTTCAATGAGCAGTTCTTC
CDR3: CASSYSVGFNEQFF

size: .
V: TRBV6-6
J: TRBJ2-7
D: .
DNA: TGTGCCAGCAGTTACGGGCAGGGGTCCTACGAGCAGTACTTC
CDR3: CASSYGQGSYEQYF

size: .
V: TRBV27
J: TRBJ2-7
D: TRBD1
DNA: TGTGCCAGCAGTTTCTTAGGACAGGGAGACTACGAGCAGTACTTC
CDR3: CASSFLGQGDYEQYF

size: .
V: TRBV7-2
J: TRBJ2-1
D: TRBD2
DNA: TGTGCCAGCAGCCCCGGCGGGGGACTGTATAATGAGCAGTTCTTC
CDR3: CASSPGGGLYNEQFF

size: .
V: TRBV7-3
J: TRBJ1-1
D: TRBD1
DNA: TGTGCCAGCAGCTTAATGGGACAGGGGTTGAACACTGAAGCTTTCTTT
CDR3: CASSLMGQGLNTEAFF

size: once
V: TRBV19
J: TRBJ2-4
D: .
DNA: TGTGCCAGTAGTGGGGGCTCAGGGGTGGCCAAAAACATTCAGTACTTC
CDR3: CASSGGSGVAKNIQYF

size: .
V: TRBV5-1
J: TRBJ1-4
D: TRBD1
DNA: TGCGCCAGCAGGCCGCCGGGACAGGGAGCAACTAATGAAAAACTGTTTTTT
CDR3: CASRPPGQGATNEKLFF

size: .
V: TRBV5-1
J: TRBJ2-5
D: TRBD2
DNA: TGCGCCAGCAGCTCAGAAGGTGGCGGGGGCCAAGAGACCCAGTACTTC
CDR3: CASSSEGGGGQETQYF

size: .
V: TRBV4-3
J: TRBJ1-6
D: TRBD1
DNA: TGCGCCAGCAGCCAGTTAGGGACAGTTAATTCACCCCTCCACTTT
CDR3: CASSQLGTVNSPLHF

size: .
V: TRBV6-1
J: TRBJ2-7
D: .
DNA: TGTGCCAGCAGTCTACTCAGGGTGAACTACGAGCAGTACTTC
CDR3: CASSLLRVNYEQYF

size: .
V: TRBV2
J: TRBJ1-2
D: .
DNA: TGTGCCAGCAGTGGTGTACAGGAAGCGAACTATGGCTACACCTTC
CDR3: CASSGVQEANYGYTF

size: few
V: TRBV2
J: TRBJ1-3
D: .
DNA: TGTGCCAGCAGCGCGGCCTCTGGAAACACCATATATTTT
CDR3: CASSAASGNTIYF

size: .
V: TRBV2
J: TRBJ1-1
D: .
DNA: TGTGCCAGCAGTAGGGACATCATGAACACTGAAGCTTTCTTT
CDR3: CASSRDIMNTEAFF

size: .
V: TRBV7-9
J: TRBJ2-3
D: .
DNA: TGTGCCAGCAGCCCTCCCTGGGGGGGCGGCACAGATACGCAGTATTTT
CDR3: CASSPPWGGGTDTQYF

size: .
V: TRBV6-5
J: TRBJ1-3
D: .
DNA: TGTGCTTCCCTACGGGGCCCGAGCTCTGGAAACACCATATATTTT
CDR3: CASLRGPSSGNTIYF

size: .
V: TRBV4-1
J: TRBJ2-7
D: .
DNA: TGCGCCAGCAGCCAAGTGGGCAGTAGCGACGAGCAGTACTTC
CDR3: CASSQVGSSDEQYF

size: .
V: TRBV10-1
J: TRBJ2-1
D: TRBD2
DNA: TGCGCCAGCAGTGCGGGGGGGCCGCGTAATGAGCAGTTCTTC
CDR3: CASSAGGPRNEQFF

size: .
V: TRBV30
J: TRBJ1-2
D: .
DNA: TGTGCCTGGAGCCCCGGGGAGTGGGCTCGGGGCTACACCTTC
CDR3: CAWSPGEWARGYTF

size: .
V: TRBV19
J: TRBJ2-1
D: .
DNA: TGTGCCAGTAGTCGGACATCCCGGAGCTCCTACAATGAGCAGTTCTTC
CDR3: CASSRTSRSSYNEQFF

size: .
V: TRBV9
J: TRBJ1-4
D: .
DNA: TGTGCCAGCAGCTTGGGGGTGGGGGTACTGAATGAAAAACTGTTTTTT
CDR3: CASSLGVGVLNEKLFF

size: .
V: TRBV30
J: TRBJ2-1
D: .
DNA: TGTGCCTGGAAGACACAGGGTTACAATGAGCAGTTCTTC
CDR3: CAWKTQGYNEQFF

size: .
V: TRBV6-1
J: TRBJ1-2
D: .
DNA: TGTGCCAGCGTTAAAGAACGGCTTTATGGCTACACCTTC
CDR3: CASVKERLYGYTF

size: .
V: TRBV6-1
J: TRBJ1-2
D: TRBD1
DNA: TGTGCCAGCAGTCCTGGGGGACAGTTGGATTATGGCTACACCTTC
CDR3: CASSPGGQLDYGYTF

size: .
V: TRBV6-5
J: TRBJ2-5
D: TRBD1
DNA: TGTGCCAGCAGTTACGAGGCAGGGGGCCGAGAGACCCAGTACTTC
CDR3: CASSYEAGGRETQYF

size: .
V: TRBV18
J: TRBJ1-5
D: .
DNA: TGTGCCAGCTCACCCAACAATCAGCCCCAGCATTTT
CDR3: CASSPNNQPQHF

size: .
V: TRBV6-1
J: TRBJ2-1
D: TRBD2
DNA: TGTGCCAGCAGTGAACTAGCGGGGGGTCCCTACAATGAGCAGTTCTTC
CDR3: CASSELAGGPYNEQFF

size: .
V: TRBV5-1
J: TRBJ2-2
D: TRBD2
DNA: TGCGCCAGCAGCTTGCCGACGGGGGGATCGAACACCGGGGAGCTGTTTTTT
CDR3: CASSLPTGGSNTGELFF

size: .
V: TRBV5-1
J: TRBJ2-7
D: TRBD1
DNA: TGCGCCAGCAGCGGGACGACAGGGGCGGGGGAGCAGTACTTC
CDR3: CASSGTTGAGEQYF